The entry below describes one T cell receptor (beta chain). Its antigen is not known. This CDR3 comprises 21 residues. Germline CDR1 LGHNA, CDR2 YSLEER. Germline trimming cut 0 bases from V and 6 bases from J; bases unmatched to any gene: 20. These data are taken from a study of shared clonotypes between healthy human individuals. Background on the study: Each donor contributed plates that comprised three CD4 naive, three CD4 memory, two CD8 naive and one CD8 memory. Findings of the study overall: There were few donors, and this limited the genetic and exposure-history diversity represented. Generation probability values for non-shared clonotypes were lower than those for clonotypes shared by all four donors.

A roughly 200 ng quantity of DNA, tens of thousands of T cell genomes, went into the sorted-subset replicate PCRs. Only in-frame clones appear in the TCRdb table, and some are missing; sequencing was by immunoSEQ multiplex PCR. Among about 2 million clones listed, approximately 94% were seen once. The naive CD8 fraction comprised CD45RO-negative cells positively selected for CCR7 and excluded terminally differentiated effector memory CD45RA+ cells. The sample comprised naive CD8+ T cells sorted from blood. This TCR was sampled from a man aged 18 to 30 in good health. The chain has TRBV4-3 and TRBJ2-2, with TRBD2 matching 9 bases. The CDR3 here is CASSQDLLLGTSIIVAGELFF. CDR3 DNA: TGCGCCAGCAGCCAAGATCTTTTACTAGGGACTAGCATTATAGTTGCCGGGGAGCTGTTTTTT.